This TCR beta chain stems from a study of blood T cell repertoires in COVID-19. Clinical history as reported by participants underpinned cohort assignment. What the recovered Cohort 3 donors had was two negative PCRs, clearance, or symptom resolution. CDR1 is SEHNR and CDR2 is FQNEAQ in the germline V gene (reference sequence). The CDR3 runs to 16 residues. V lost 3 bases to trimming and J lost 5 bases; unmatched junction nucleotides: 11. The method was immunoSEQ multiplex PCR; TCRdb's version includes in-frame clones alone and lacks a portion of them. In the table there are fewer than 300,000 clones, more than 75% of which are singletons.

The TCR originated in a man aged 18 to 29 who had recovered from COVID-19. Sample: PBMCs or T cells enriched from blood (not recorded which). The V and J genes are TRBV7-9 and TRBJ1-2, with 8 bases fitting TRBD1. The CDR3: CASSFLPPTGEYGYTF. The CDR3 coding sequence is TGTGCCAGCAGCTTCCTCCCTCCGACAGGGGAATATGGCTACACCTTC.